This T cell receptor beta chain was obtained from a study of blood T cell repertoires in COVID-19. Study summary: Material from acute and convalescent COVID-19 was sourced from the United States, Italy and Spain.

Participant ages covered about 18 to 89 years across around 22 US areas. Original handling: From reference gene primer amplification, estimates of nucleated cell counts were derived. Sequencing used immunoSEQ multiplex PCR; TCRdb keeps in-frame clones, though not all of them. The DNA was the basis for D and trimming; V, J and clone size are from that table. The repertoire has hundreds of thousands of clones, about 83% of them found once; the top ten carry 2% to 2.5%. CDR3 length: 15 residues. The V gene's germline CDR1 is SGHTA and CDR2 FQGTGA. J gave up 5 bases and V 1 base, and 8 bases lay outside the gene matches.

Specimen: PBMCs or T cells enriched from blood (not recorded which). This TCR derives from a woman aged 50 to 60 who had recovered from COVID-19. This chain joins TRBV7-3 and TRBJ2-7, with TRBD2 matching 7 bases. The CDR3 loop is CASSLIRGRAHEQYF. The CDR3 bases are TGTGCCAGCAGCTTAATTAGAGGGAGGGCCCACGAGCAGTACTTC.